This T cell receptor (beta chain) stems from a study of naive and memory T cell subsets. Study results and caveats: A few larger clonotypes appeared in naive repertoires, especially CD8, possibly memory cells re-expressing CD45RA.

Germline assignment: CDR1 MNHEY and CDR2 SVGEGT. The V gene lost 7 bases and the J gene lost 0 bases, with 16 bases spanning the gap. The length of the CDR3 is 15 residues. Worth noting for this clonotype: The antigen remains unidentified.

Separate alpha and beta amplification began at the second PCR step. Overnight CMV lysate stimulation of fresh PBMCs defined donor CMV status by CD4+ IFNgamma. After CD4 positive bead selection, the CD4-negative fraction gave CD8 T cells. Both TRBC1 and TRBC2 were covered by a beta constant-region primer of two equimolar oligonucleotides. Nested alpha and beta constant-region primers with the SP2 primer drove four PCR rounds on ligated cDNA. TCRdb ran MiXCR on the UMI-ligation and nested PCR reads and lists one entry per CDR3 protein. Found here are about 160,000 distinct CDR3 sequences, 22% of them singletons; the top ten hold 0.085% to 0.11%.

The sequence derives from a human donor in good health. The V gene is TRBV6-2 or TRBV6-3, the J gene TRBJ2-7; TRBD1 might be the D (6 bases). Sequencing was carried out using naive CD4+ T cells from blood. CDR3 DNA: TGTGCCAGCACCAGGGGCAGCATTAGCTCCTACGAGCAGTACTTC. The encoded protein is CASTRGSISSYEQYF.